A single sample is the source of the 8 T cell receptor beta chains below, sequenced in a study of OX40 agonist ivuxolimab in advanced cancers. TCRdb keeps only in-frame clones here, not all; method: immunoSEQ multiplex PCR. The table records about 140,000 clones, approximately 90% of them present only once. The material sequenced was CD4+ or CD8+ T cells sorted from blood, taken in a trial of the OX40 agonist ivuxolimab. The receptors were sampled from an adult with an advanced solid tumor such as melanoma, head and neck, liver or kidney cancer.

This clone was found a few times. V and J are TRBV5-1 and TRBJ2-1; TRBD2 matches at 9 bases. The CDR3 totals 16 residues. CDR1 SGHRS and CDR2 YFSETQ come from the germline V gene. The V and J ends lost 0 bases and 4 bases, in that order; junction bases with no gene match: 5. CDR3 nucleotide sequence: TGCGCCAGCAGCTTGGAGCCTAGCGGGAAATACAATGAGCAGTTCTTC. It specifies CASSLEPSGKYNEQFF. Full variable domain (remainder filled in from reference TRBV5-1 and TRBJ2-1): KAGVTQTPRYLIKTRGQQVTLSCSPISGHRSVSWYQQTPGQGLQFLFEYFSETQRNKGNFPGRFSGRQFSNSRSEMNVSTLELGDSALYLCASSLEPSGKYNEQFFGPGTRLTVL.

The sample holds one count of this clone. This chain links TRBV4-3 with TRBJ1-2; 7 nucleotides agree with TRBD1. Trimming at V came to 0 bases and at J to 3 bases, leaving 7 bases not matched to a gene. In germline, CDR1 is LGHNA, CDR2 YSLEER. This CDR3 spans 16 amino acids. Written as DNA, the CDR3 is TGCGCCAGCAGCCAAGAGGGGCGGGGGACAGACTATGGCTACACCTTC. Encoded protein: CASSQEGRGTDYGYTF.

The V gene is TRBV9, the J gene TRBJ2-2; a weak D match, TRBD1 (5 bases). V lost 0 bases, J lost 3 bases, and 9 bases lay in between. The CDR3 covers 15 residues. Germline V CDR1 and CDR2: SGDLS, YYNGEE. The DNA for the CDR3 is TGTGCCAGCAGCGTAGCGACAGCTTACACCGGGGAGCTGTTTTTT. Its translation is CASSVATAYTGELFF. Variable domain in full (rest from reference TRBV9 and TRBJ2-2): DSGVTQTPKHLITATGQRVTLRCSPRSGDLSVYWYQQSLDQGLQFLIQYYNGEERAKGNILERFSAQQFPDLHSELNLSSLELGDSALYFCASSVATAYTGELFFGEGSRLTVL.

The chain is built from TRBV28 and TRBJ1-3; 8 bases fit TRBD1. The CDR3 has 15 residues. Germline V gives CDR1 MDHEN, CDR2 SYDVKM. Losses at the gene ends were 6 bases for V and 4 bases for J; bases not matched to a gene: 8. CDR3: CASSPRTGKGNTIYF. CDR3 nucleotide sequence: TGTGCCAGCAGCCCGAGGACAGGGAAGGGAAACACCATATATTTT.

The V call is TRBV6-1, the J call TRBJ2-7; D perhaps matches TRBD2 (5 bases). Germline CDR1 is MNHNS and CDR2 is SASEGT. CDR3 size: 14 residues. Trimming took 3 bases from V and 2 from J, leaving 11 bases between them. CDR3 region: CASSDAPGTYEQYF. The CDR3 bases are TGTGCCAGCAGTGATGCCCCGGGGACCTACGAGCAGTACTTC.

The chain links TRBV11-2 to TRBJ2-3, with a possible D match to TRBD1 (6 bases). Germline CDR1 is SGHAT and CDR2 is FQNNGV. Trimming took off 4 bases at V and 8 bases at J, with 10 bases between the two ends. CDR3 size: 12 residues. As DNA, the CDR3 is TGTGCCAGCAGCTACAGGGCCGGTACGCAGTATTTT. Protein product: CASSYRAGTQYF.

The rearrangement links TRBV19 to TRBJ1-2; TRBD1 agrees at 7 bases. V was pared by 8 bases and J by 4 bases, with 13 bases of the junction left unmatched. CDR3 length equals 15 residues. In germline, CDR1 is LNHDA, CDR2 SQIVND (reference sequence). CDR3 nucleotides: TGTGCCAGTGAAACCGGGACAGAGGCATTCTATGGCTACACCTTC. As protein: CASETGTEAFYGYTF.

Comment on this clone: Other DNA sequences in this sample translate to the same CDR3. The chain employs TRBV5-6 and TRBJ2-7, with unresolved D. CDR1 and CDR2 (germline): SGHDT, YYEEEE. The V and J ends lost 5 bases and 3 bases respectively, with 15 bases between them. This CDR3 is 14 amino acids long. The CDR3 bases are TGTGCCAGCAGTTCTGATCGACGGAGCTACGAGCAGTACTTC. Protein: CASSSDRRSYEQYF.